The next 10 T cell receptor beta chains were all read from a single sample in a study of cytomegalovirus exposure and HLA in healthy donors. Primers for the PCR totalled 60 Vbeta and 13 Jbeta. Libraries were prepared by immunoSEQ multiplex PCR; TCRdb keeps only in-frame clonotypes and omits some of them. The sample has about 150,000 clones, more than 70% seen once. Material: PBMCs. These receptors were obtained from a man aged 50-59 years in good health and CMV-seropositive.

This rearrangement joins TRBV5-1 to TRBJ2-2, with D perhaps TRBD2 (6 bases). Germline CDR1 and CDR2: SGHRS and YFSETQ. Trimming left V 1 base short and J 5 bases short, with 12 bases between. CDR3 size: 15 residues. CDR3 sequence: CASSLSSGTTGELFF. In DNA form, the CDR3 reads TGCGCCAGCAGCTTGAGTTCCGGGACTACCGGGGAGCTGTTTTTT.

For this clone: Other nucleotide sequences from this sample produce the same CDR3. V usage is TRBV6-6 and J usage is TRBJ1-1; TRBD1 aligns across 9 bases. The CDR3 extends over 13 amino acids. Germline trimming cut 6 bases from V and 8 bases from J; bases unmatched to any gene: 7. Looked up from germline, CDR1 is MNHNY and CDR2 is SVGAGI (reference sequence). The CDR3 loop is CASSYDRGSEAFF. DNA for the CDR3: TGTGCCAGCAGCTACGACAGGGGGAGCGAAGCTTTCTTT.

By sample fraction, this clone is medium-sized. Other DNA sequences in this specimen translate into the identical CDR3. The chain recombines TRBV5-6 with TRBJ1-5; TRBD1 aligns across 7 bases. The CDR3 is 15 residues long. V lost 2 bases and J lost 4; bases outside the gene matches: 6. Germline lookup yields CDR1 SGHDT and CDR2 YYEEEE. The CDR3 DNA reads TGTGCCAGCAGCTTAACCGGGACAGATAATCAGCCCCAGCATTTT. Residues: CASSLTGTDNQPQHF.

This clone was observed once. The chain carries TRBV4-2 and TRBJ1-2; D remains ambiguous. V lost 0 bases to trimming and J lost 4 bases, with 18 bases between them. There are 17 residues in the CDR3. Germline V CDR1 and CDR2: LGHNA, YNFKEQ. CDR3 protein: CASSQDNYRVNLYGYTF. The CDR3, as DNA: TGTGCCAGCAGCCAAGATAATTATCGCGTTAACCTCTATGGCTACACCTTC.

The V and J genes are TRBV2 and TRBJ2-1; D is possibly TRBD1 (6 bases). The CDR3 has 14 amino acids. Germline loops: CDR1 SNHLY, CDR2 FYNNEI. V was cut by 8 bases and J by 2 bases, with 13 bases left in between. CDR3 region: CASVGQRAYNEQFF. CDR3 coding DNA: TGTGCCAGCGTCGGACAGAGGGCCTACAATGAGCAGTTCTTC.

The CDR3 DNA reads TGTGCCAGCAGTGAATTTGGGGCGAAGCCCTACTATGGCTACACCTTC. Its translation: CASSEFGAKPYYGYTF. The chain couples TRBV6-1 to TRBJ1-2, with TRBD1 as a possible D gene (5 bases). The ends were cut back, 2 bases at V and 3 bases at J, with 16 bases in the middle. The CDR3 extends over 16 amino acids. Per the germline V gene, CDR1 is MNHNS and CDR2 is SASEGT.

The chain combines TRBV14 with TRBJ2-4, with 8 bases lining up with TRBD1. Germline-derived CDR1 and CDR2 are SGHDN and FVKESK. Trimming removed 2 bases from V and 3 bases from J; junction bases left unmatched: 3. The CDR3 length is 15 residues. The CDR3 bases are TGTGCCAGCAGCCAAACAGGGGGAGGCAAAAACATTCAGTACTTC. Translating gives CASSQTGGGKNIQYF.

V is TRBV29-1 and J is TRBJ1-1, with TRBD1 identical over 8 bases. CDR1 and CDR2 (germline): SQVTM, ANQGSEA. This CDR3 is 13 amino acids long. Germline trimming cut 7 bases from V and 1 base from J; bases unmatched to any gene: 5. Here the CDR3 reads CSGRQGWNTEAFF. CDR3 nucleotides: TGCAGCGGTCGACAGGGGTGGAACACTGAAGCTTTCTTT.

This clone has a single count. V is TRBV2 and J is TRBJ1-1, with unresolved D. This CDR3 has 13 residues. CDR1 is SNHLY and CDR2 is FYNNEI in the germline V gene. V shed 2 bases and J shed 3 bases, with 7 bases lying between them. CDR3 sequence: CASSESDYTEAFF. CDR3 sequence (DNA): TGTGCCAGCAGTGAAAGTGACTACACTGAAGCTTTCTTT.

The genes are TRBV6-6 and TRBJ1-1, with D uncertain. The CDR3 runs 13 residues. Trimming stripped 7 bases from V and 1 base from J, with 10 bases between. Germline CDR1 reads MNHNY; CDR2 reads SVGAGI (reference sequence). The CDR3: CASTSSRNTEAFF. In DNA form, the CDR3 reads TGTGCCAGCACCTCCTCGCGGAACACTGAAGCTTTCTTT.